Presented here are 29 T cell receptor beta chains from one specimen sequenced in a study of blood T cell repertoires in COVID-19. Produced via immunoSEQ multiplex PCR; TCRdb's table is partial and in-frame only. There are about 72,000 clones in the sample; 82% occur only once, and around 20% lies in the top ten. The source material was peripheral blood. These receptors were obtained from a human donor in a cohort sampled during active COVID-19.

V gene TRBV14 combines with J gene TRBJ2-5; no firm D call. V was cut by 1 base and J by 1 base, with 4 bases left in between. The CDR3 is 13 residues long. Germline V gives CDR1 SGHDN, CDR2 FVKESK. The CDR3 nucleotides read TGTGCCAGCAGCCAAGGGCTCCAAGAGACCCAGTACTTC. Its translation: CASSQGLQETQYF.

Worth noting for this clone: The junction and the germline gene differ at one end; a read error may be behind it. The rearrangement joins TRBV6-5 to TRBJ1-1, with a tentative D call TRBD1 (5 bases). Germline V gives CDR1 MNHEY, CDR2 SVGAGI. The CDR3 is made up of 14 amino acids. CDR3 sequence (DNA): TGTGCCGGCAGTCGCGGGACGGGAAACACTGAAGCTTTCTTT. This sequence encodes CAGSRGTGNTEAFF.

V and J are TRBV29-1 and TRBJ1-2, with D possibly matching TRBD1 (6 bases). In germline, CDR1 is SQVTM, CDR2 ANQGSEA. The CDR3 is 14 residues long. V was cut by 5 bases and J by 4 bases, with 17 bases left in between. The CDR3 here is CSVPGTSWGYGYTF. The CDR3 DNA reads TGCAGCGTTCCAGGGACAAGTTGGGGCTATGGCTACACCTTC.

V and J are TRBV5-1 and TRBJ1-5; a weak D match, TRBD1 (5 bases). Trimming took 3 bases from V and 5 from J, leaving 27 bases between them. The germline V gene encodes CDR1 SGHRS and CDR2 YFSETQ. This CDR3 comprises 19 residues. This CDR3 reads CASSSPRRGPVRLYQPQHF. The CDR3 nucleotides are TGCGCCAGCAGCTCGCCCCGGCGGGGACCTGTCAGACTGTATCAGCCCCAGCATTTT.

The chain joins TRBV12-3 or TRBV12-4 to TRBJ1-5, with D tentatively TRBD1 (6 bases). Trimming took 7 bases from V and 4 from J, leaving 11 bases between them. The CDR3 is made up of 13 amino acids. CDR3 loop: CASTRQVNQPQHF. CDR3 coding DNA: TGTGCCAGCACTCGACAGGTGAATCAGCCCCAGCATTTT.

CDR3 sequence (DNA): TGTGCCAGCAGTTTAGACAGATACTCTGGGGCCAACGTCCTGACTTTC. It codes for CASSLDRYSGANVLTF. The rearrangement uses TRBV6-2 or TRBV6-3 and TRBJ2-6; a possible D gene is TRBD1 (5 bases). Germline V CDR1 and CDR2: MNHEY, SVGEGT. The CDR3 contains 16 residues. Between the trimmed V and J ends, which lost 4 bases and 0 bases, there was a span of 10 bases.

The gene calls are TRBV24-1 and TRBJ1-5, with 7 bases fitting TRBD1. This CDR3 has 17 amino acids. Germline CDR1 reads KGHDR; CDR2 reads SFDVKD. Trimming took 3 bases from V and 3 from J; bases not matched to a gene: 10. The CDR3 reads CATSDHDREWPNQPQHF. The DNA for the CDR3 is TGTGCCACCAGTGATCATGACAGGGAATGGCCCAATCAGCCCCAGCATTTT.

This clone was counted only a few times. V usage is TRBV3-1 (or the pseudogene TRBV3-2) and J usage is TRBJ1-2; possibly TRBD1 for D (5 bases). The V end was cut by 4 bases, the J end by 6 bases, with 12 bases between. Germline-derived CDR1 and CDR2 are LGHDT and YNNKEL (reference sequence). This CDR3 region has 13 residues. The DNA for the CDR3 is TGTGCCAGCAGCCTTCAGGGCGGGGATGGCTACACCTTC. Amino acids: CASSLQGGDGYTF.

Only a few counts were recorded for this clone. In nucleotides, the CDR3 is TGCGCCAGCAGTAAGAGGGTTCTTGACACTGAAGCTTTCTTT. The encoded protein is CASSKRVLDTEAFF. The chain combines TRBV23-1 with TRBJ1-1; no clear D. TRBV23-1 is placed among ORFs of uncertain function. Trimming took 5 bases from V and 3 from J, leaving 13 bases between them. CDR3 length: 14 amino acids.

This chain connects TRBV6-5 to TRBJ1-3, with 7 bases fitting TRBD1. V gave up 0 bases and J gave up 0 bases; unmatched junction bases: 2. CDR3 length: 16 amino acids. The germline V gene has CDR1 MNHEY and CDR2 SVGAGI. Written as DNA, the CDR3 is TGTGCCAGCAGTTACTCGGGGACAGTCTCTGGAAACACCATATATTTT. It codes for CASSYSGTVSGNTIYF.

This chain joins TRBV18 and TRBJ2-6; tentative D call: TRBD1 (5 bases). V lost 6 bases and J 0 bases, leaving 18 bases between the germline ends. The CDR3 spans 18 residues. Looked up from germline, CDR1 is KGHSH and CDR2 is LQKENI. The DNA of the CDR3 is TGTGCCAGCTCCTACCAGGGCTATCCTACCTCTGGGGCCAACGTCCTGACTTTC. It is translated as CASSYQGYPTSGANVLTF. Variable domain in full (rest from reference TRBV18 and TRBJ2-6): NAGVMQNPRHLVRRRGQEARLRCSPMKGHSHVYWYRQLPEEGLKFMVYLQKENIIDESGMPKERFSAEFPKEGPSILRIQQVVRGDSAAYFCASSYQGYPTSGANVLTFGAGSRLTVL.

This clone came up once. The chain couples TRBV7-2 to TRBJ1-1, with 7 bases fitting TRBD1. Germline CDR1 reads SGHTA; CDR2 reads FQGNSA. This CDR3 is built from 12 residues. V lost 3 bases and J lost 10; bases outside the gene matches: 5. This CDR3 is CASSFRGTRAFF. The DNA for the CDR3 is TGTGCCAGCAGCTTCAGGGGGACCCGAGCTTTCTTT.

This clone has just a few counts. The chain recombines TRBV5-5 with TRBJ2-7; D may be TRBD1 (5 bases). V gave up 0 bases and J gave up 2 bases, with 9 bases separating them. The CDR3 loop spans 14 amino acids. Germline V gene sequence: CDR1 SGHKS, CDR2 YYEKEE (reference sequence). CDR3 bases: TGTGCCAGCAGCTTGGTAGGGGCCACCTACGAGCAGTACTTC. Amino acids: CASSLVGATYEQYF.

This clone appeared a few times. The chain recombines TRBV7-2 with TRBJ1-2, with a tentative D call TRBD1 (6 bases). The V end lost 2 bases, the J end lost 2 bases, and 12 bases lay between the germline ends. CDR3 size: 15 residues. Germline CDR1 and CDR2: SGHTA and FQGNSA. The CDR3 nucleotides read TGTGCCAGCAGCTTAAACCGGGACATGAACTATGGCTACACCTTC. Encoded protein: CASSLNRDMNYGYTF.

The genes are TRBV9 and TRBJ2-1; TRBD1 might be the D (5 bases). V dropped 4 bases and J dropped 3 bases, with 8 bases sitting between them. The CDR3 contains 13 residues. Germline V gene sequence: CDR1 SGDLS, CDR2 YYNGEE. DNA for the CDR3: TGTGCCAGCAGCCTAGGACACTACAATGAGCAGTTCTTC. Translating it yields CASSLGHYNEQFF.

The chain combines TRBV7-9 with TRBJ1-5; maybe TRBD1 (5 bases). Germline loops: CDR1 SEHNR, CDR2 FQNEAQ (reference sequence). The V gene lost 5 bases and the J gene lost 4 bases, with 15 bases spanning the gap. The CDR3 covers 15 residues. The CDR3 region is CASSPQDGGNQPQHF. The CDR3 nucleotides read TGTGCCAGCAGCCCACAGGACGGTGGAAATCAGCCCCAGCATTTT.

V is TRBV6-5 and J is TRBJ1-1; D gene unclear. The V end lost 7 bases, the J end lost 8 bases, and 17 bases lay between the germline ends. The CDR3 covers 13 residues. Germline V gives CDR1 MNHEY, CDR2 SVGAGI. The DNA for the CDR3 is TGTGCCAGCAATAGGCCTTCCACGGGGGAAGCTTTCTTT. Protein sequence: CASNRPSTGEAFF.

CDR3 bases: TGCGCCAGCAGCCAGGAACAGGATTCCCGGGAGCTGTTTTTT. Its protein is CASSQEQDSRELFF. This chain joins TRBV4-3 and TRBJ2-2, with D tentatively TRBD1 (5 bases). Germline V gives CDR1 LGHNA, CDR2 YSLEER. V was trimmed by 3 bases and J by 9 bases, leaving 14 bases between them. There are 14 residues in the CDR3.

The table lists this clone with a count of one. This chain connects TRBV5-5 to TRBJ2-7; TRBD2 matches at 7 bases. The CDR3 loop spans 14 amino acids. Losses at the gene ends were 1 base for V and 9 bases for J; bases not matched to a gene: 10. Germline values: CDR1 SGHKS, CDR2 YYEKEE (reference sequence). CDR3 amino acids: CASSLTVSGESQYF. In nucleotides, the CDR3 is TGTGCCAGCAGCTTGACGGTCAGCGGGGAGTCGCAGTACTTC.

CDR3 sequence (DNA): TGCGCCAGTTCTAGCGGGGGGGCCGCAGATACGCAGTATTTT. The encoded protein is CASSSGGAADTQYF. The V call is TRBV5-1, the J call TRBJ2-3, with TRBD2 matching 12 bases. Germline CDR1 reads SGHRS; CDR2 reads YFSETQ. This CDR3 is 14 amino acids long. The V gene end was trimmed by 8 bases and the J gene end by 4 bases; junction bases not matched to a gene: 5.

The CDR3 region has the DNA TGCGCCAGCAGCTCCGGGACAGGGCTAGACGAGCAGTACTTC. This sequence encodes CASSSGTGLDEQYF. This chain connects TRBV5-1 to TRBJ2-7, with 9 bases aligning to TRBD1. Per the germline V gene, CDR1 is SGHRS and CDR2 is YFSETQ. The CDR3 runs to 14 residues. The trim removed 3 bases at V and 5 bases at J, leaving 6 bases unmatched.

The chain carries TRBV19 and TRBJ1-5; the match to TRBD1 covers 7 bases. The length of the CDR3 is 19 residues. J lost 0 bases, V lost 1 base, and 12 bases had no gene match. From germline, CDR1 is LNHDA and CDR2 SQIVND (reference sequence). This CDR3 is CASSIGRWRDRNSNQPQHF. The CDR3 nucleotides read TGTGCCAGTAGTATAGGGAGGTGGAGGGACAGAAATAGCAATCAGCCCCAGCATTTT.

V usage is TRBV20-1 and J usage is TRBJ1-2; 8 bases agree with TRBD1. The CDR3 runs to 17 residues. The trim removed 3 bases at V and 2 bases at J, leaving 14 bases unmatched. Germline CDR1 DFQATT, CDR2 SNEGSKA (reference sequence). CDR3 DNA sequence: TGCAGTGCTAGTTTGATCGGGACAGGTGTTGCCAACTATGGCTACACCTTC. Translating it yields CSASLIGTGVANYGYTF.

The V and J genes are TRBV27 and TRBJ2-1, with 9 bases that match TRBD1. The length of the CDR3 is 16 residues. Germline V CDR1 and CDR2: MNHEY, SMNVEV (reference sequence). J was trimmed by 3 bases and V by 5 bases; bases with no gene match: 8. DNA of the CDR3: TGTGCCAGCAGTCGACGGCGACAGGGGGACTACAATGAGCAGTTCTTC. Translated, it gives CASSRRRQGDYNEQFF.

The J gene is TRBJ2-7, the V gene TRBV15; D gene unclear. This CDR3 comprises 15 residues. The V and J ends lost 4 bases and 0 bases respectively, with 13 bases between them. Germline CDR1 is LNHNV and CDR2 is YYDKDF (reference sequence). CDR3 in DNA: TGTGCCACCAGCAAGTCCACCAAGAGCTCCTACGAGCAGTACTTC. It encodes CATSKSTKSSYEQYF.

This clone was seen a few times. The chain carries TRBV2 and TRBJ2-3; perhaps TRBD2 as D (5 bases). V lost 3 bases and J 4 bases, leaving 5 bases between the germline ends. CDR3 length equals 12 residues. Per germline, CDR1 SNHLY and CDR2 FYNNEI. Written as DNA, the CDR3 is TGTGCCAGCAGTGAGAGGGCAGATACGCAGTATTTT. The encoded protein is CASSERADTQYF.

Only a few counts were recorded for this clone. V usage is TRBV20-1 and J usage is TRBJ1-1; D is unclear. Between the trimmed V and J ends, which lost 3 bases and 1 base, there was a span of 3 bases. The CDR3 sequence is 11 residues long. Germline assignment: CDR1 DFQATT and CDR2 SNEGSKA (reference sequence). The CDR3 region is CSARRNTEAFF. CDR3 DNA: TGCAGTGCTAGGAGGAACACTGAAGCTTTCTTT.

J is TRBJ1-6 and V is TRBV5-1, with 9 nucleotides matching TRBD1. V lost 0 bases, J lost 14 bases, and 6 bases stayed unmatched. The CDR3 is 14 residues long. Looked up from germline, CDR1 is SGHRS and CDR2 is YFSETQ. The CDR3 bases are TGCGCCAGCAGCTTGGGACAGGGGGACTTTTCCCTCCACTTT. This encodes CASSLGQGDFSLHF.

This clone was detected once. The chain couples TRBV6-5 to TRBJ2-1; 8 positions match TRBD1. Trimming at V came to 8 bases and at J to 2 bases, leaving 5 bases not matched to a gene. The CDR3 contains 14 residues. Germline lookup yields CDR1 MNHEY and CDR2 SVGAGI. The CDR3 here is CASRTGGAYNEQFF. CDR3 coding DNA: TGTGCCAGCCGAACAGGGGGAGCCTACAATGAGCAGTTCTTC.